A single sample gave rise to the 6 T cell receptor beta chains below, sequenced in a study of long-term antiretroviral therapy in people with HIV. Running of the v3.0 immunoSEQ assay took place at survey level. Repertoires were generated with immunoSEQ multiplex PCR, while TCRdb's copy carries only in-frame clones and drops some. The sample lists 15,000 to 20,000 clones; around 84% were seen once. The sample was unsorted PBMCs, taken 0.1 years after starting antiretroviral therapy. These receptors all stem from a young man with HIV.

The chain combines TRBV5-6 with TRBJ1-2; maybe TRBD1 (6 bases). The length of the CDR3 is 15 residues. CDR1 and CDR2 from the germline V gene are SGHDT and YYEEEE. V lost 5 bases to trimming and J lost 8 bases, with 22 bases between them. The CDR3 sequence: CASSFASGGAGGYTF. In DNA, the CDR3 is TGTGCCAGCAGTTTTGCCTCTGGGGGCGCAGGAGGCTACACCTTC.

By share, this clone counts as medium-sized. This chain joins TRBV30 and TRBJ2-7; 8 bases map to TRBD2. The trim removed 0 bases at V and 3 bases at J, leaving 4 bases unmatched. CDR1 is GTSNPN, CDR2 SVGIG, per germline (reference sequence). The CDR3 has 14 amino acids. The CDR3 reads CAWSVQSGSYEQYF. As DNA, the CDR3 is TGTGCCTGGAGTGTACAAAGCGGGAGCTACGAGCAGTACTTC.

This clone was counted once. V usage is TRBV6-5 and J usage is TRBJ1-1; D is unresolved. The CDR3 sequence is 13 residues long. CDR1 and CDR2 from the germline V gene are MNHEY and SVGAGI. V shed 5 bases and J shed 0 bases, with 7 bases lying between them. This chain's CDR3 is CASSPTMNTEAFF. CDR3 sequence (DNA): TGTGCCAGCAGTCCTACCATGAACACTGAAGCTTTCTTT.

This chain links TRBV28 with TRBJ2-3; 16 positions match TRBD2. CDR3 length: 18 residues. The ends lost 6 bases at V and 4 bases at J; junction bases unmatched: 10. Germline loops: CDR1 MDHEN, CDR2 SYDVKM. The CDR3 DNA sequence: TGTGCCAGCAGCCCGGCGGGACTAGCGGGGGGGCCGGCAGATACGCAGTATTTT. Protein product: CASSPAGLAGGPADTQYF.

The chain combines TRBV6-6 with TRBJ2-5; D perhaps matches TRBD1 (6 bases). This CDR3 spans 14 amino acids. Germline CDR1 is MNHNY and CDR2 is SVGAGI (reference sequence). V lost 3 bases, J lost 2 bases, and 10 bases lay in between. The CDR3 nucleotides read TGTGCCAGCAGTTATACAGGGAGTCAAGAGACCCAGTACTTC. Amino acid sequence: CASSYTGSQETQYF.

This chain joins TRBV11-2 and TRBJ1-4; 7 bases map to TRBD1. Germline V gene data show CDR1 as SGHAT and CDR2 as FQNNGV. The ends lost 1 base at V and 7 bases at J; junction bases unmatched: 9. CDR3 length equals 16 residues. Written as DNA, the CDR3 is TGTGCCAGCAGCTTAGGGGGGGGGACAGAAGGTGAAAAACTGTTTTTT. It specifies CASSLGGGTEGEKLFF.